Reported below is one T cell receptor (beta chain). Its target is unknown. The data were obtained in a study of CD4 T cells in relation to SARS-CoV-2 and coronaviruses. This table comes from immunoSEQ multiplex PCR, and its TCRdb copy is limited to in-frame clones, with some not included. This sample has 15,000 to 25,000 clones; approximately 80% occur once, and the top ten carry about 11%. Study-wide findings and caveats: SARS-CoV-2-driven expansion was significantly weaker in crossreactive than monoreactive clones.

Unexposed donor CD4+ T cells date from 2011-2018, before the COVID-19 pandemic. After 10 to 11 days of culture, CD4+ T cells were isolated. Unexposed-donor CD4+ T cells were probed with SARS-CoV-2 S/N and four cold-coronavirus spikes, cells permitting. Germline V CDR1 and CDR2: WSHSY, SAAADI. Trimming stripped 4 bases from V and 4 bases from J, with 13 bases between. The CDR3 covers 15 residues. Sequencing was performed on CD4+ T cells from PBMCs, cultured in vitro. The sequence was collected from a human donor in good health. The chain has TRBV10-2 and TRBJ1-4; D ambiguous. The CDR3 region has the DNA TGCGCCAGCAGTGCGGTTGAAGGTGGTAATGAAAAACTGTTTTTT. The encoded protein is CASSAVEGGNEKLFF.